The 27 T cell receptor beta chains reported below all come from one sample, sequenced in a study of shared clonotypes between healthy human individuals. The assay was immunoSEQ multiplex PCR, and TCRdb's table has in-frame clones only and misses some. This sample has about 1 million clones; about 76% occur once, and the top ten carry 1.4%. Sample: memory CD4+ T cells sorted from blood. As to subset: CD45RA-negative fraction. Receptor source: a man younger than 30 in good health.

This clone was recorded only once. This chain uses TRBV30 with TRBJ2-1; D could derive from TRBD1 or TRBD2 (6 bases each). The germline V gene encodes CDR1 GTSNPN and CDR2 SVGIG (reference sequence). This CDR3 has 13 residues. V lost 0 bases to trimming and J lost 10 bases, with 13 bases between them. CDR3: CAWSVGGSGEQFF. DNA for the CDR3: TGTGCCTGGAGTGTAGGGGGAAGCGGGGAGCAGTTCTTC. The complete variable domain, with remaining parts taken from reference TRBV30 and TRBJ2-1, reads SQTIHQWPATLVQPVGSPLSLECTVEGTSNPNLYWYRQAAGRGLQLLFYSVGIGQISSEVPQNLSASRPQDRQFILSSKKLLLSDSGFYLCAWSVGGSGEQFFGPGTRLTVL.

The chain joins TRBV7-2 to TRBJ1-2; D remains unclear. Germline V gives CDR1 SGHTA, CDR2 FQGNSA. This CDR3 region has 11 residues. V was pared by 5 bases and J by 2 bases, with 3 bases between. CDR3 in amino acids: CASSQNYGYTF. CDR3 DNA sequence: TGTGCCAGCAGCCAGAACTATGGCTACACCTTC.

Remarks on this clone: The same CDR3 is also encoded by other DNA sequences in this sample. The chain carries TRBV6-6 and TRBJ1-5; D gene unclear. The CDR3 sequence is 14 residues long. V was cut by 2 bases and J by 4 bases, with 9 bases left in between. The germline gives CDR1 MNHNY, CDR2 SVGAGI (reference sequence). CDR3 sequence: CASSYAESNQPQHF. The CDR3 nucleotides read TGTGCCAGCAGTTACGCAGAGAGTAATCAGCCCCAGCATTTT.

This chain connects TRBV5-1 to TRBJ1-2; D call uncertain. Trimming removed 0 bases from V and 4 bases from J, with 10 bases in between. In germline, CDR1 is SGHRS, CDR2 YFSETQ. The CDR3 length is 14 residues. CDR3 protein: CASSLGGGTYGYTF. The DNA of the CDR3 is TGCGCCAGCAGCTTGGGTGGCGGTACCTATGGCTACACCTTC. Based on the CDR3 plus reference TRBV5-1 and TRBJ1-2, the full variable domain is KAGVTQTPRYLIKTRGQQVTLSCSPISGHRSVSWYQQTPGQGLQFLFEYFSETQRNKGNFPGRFSGRQFSNSRSEMNVSTLELGDSALYLCASSLGGGTYGYTFGSGTRLTVV.

The genes are TRBV25-1 and TRBJ2-3; D is uncertain. This CDR3 contains 13 residues. Germline V gene lookup returns CDR1 MGHDK and CDR2 SYGVNS. V was shortened by 5 bases and J by 8 bases, with 14 bases between the two germline ends. The CDR3 protein is CASSPIGSATQYF. The DNA for the CDR3 is TGTGCCAGCAGTCCTATAGGATCGGCTACGCAGTATTTT.

This clone was observed once. Other nucleotide sequences in the sample specify the same CDR3. V gene TRBV2 combines with J gene TRBJ1-3, with D hard to call. This CDR3 is 15 amino acids long. The germline V gene encodes CDR1 SNHLY and CDR2 FYNNEI. Trimming shortened V by 1 base and J by 0 bases, and 7 bases separated the two germline ends. The CDR3, as DNA: TGTGCCAGCAGTGAAGATGGAAGCTCTGGAAACACCATATATTTT. Translated, it gives CASSEDGSSGNTIYF. Full variable domain (outside the CDR3, taken from reference TRBV2 and TRBJ1-3): EPEVTQTPSHQVTQMGQEVILRCVPISNHLYFYWYRQILGQKVEFLVSFYNNEISEKSEIFDDQFSVERPDGSNFTLKIRSTKLEDSAMYFCASSEDGSSGNTIYFGEGSWLTVV.

V gene TRBV9 combines with J gene TRBJ1-6, with D tentatively TRBD1 (5 bases). From germline, CDR1 is SGDLS and CDR2 YYNGEE. The CDR3 extends over 15 amino acids. Trimming took off 4 bases at V and 6 bases at J, with 14 bases between the two ends. The CDR3 is CASSPNPGTNSPLHF. The CDR3 nucleotides are TGTGCCAGCAGCCCGAATCCGGGGACTAATTCACCCCTCCACTTT. Together with reference TRBV9 and TRBJ1-6, the CDR3 gives the full variable domain: DSGVTQTPKHLITATGQRVTLRCSPRSGDLSVYWYQQSLDQGLQFLIQYYNGEERAKGNILERFSAQQFPDLHSELNLSSLELGDSALYFCASSPNPGTNSPLHFGNGTRLTVT.

This chain joins TRBV1 and TRBJ2-3; the listed D gene, TRBD2, was not tested against the DNA. TRBV1 is a listed pseudogene. The CDR3 has 16 residues. Written as DNA, the CDR3 is TGCACCAGCAGCCAATACGGGGGGACTGTAACAGATACGCAGTATTTT. Protein product: CTSSQYGGTVTDTQYF.

This chain links TRBV6-6 with TRBJ2-7; possibly TRBD1 or TRBD2 for D (5 bases each). CDR1 and CDR2 from the germline V gene are MNHNY and SVGAGI (reference sequence). Trimming removed 2 bases at V and 3 bases at J, with 8 bases between. This CDR3 comprises 13 residues. The CDR3 DNA sequence: TGTGCCAGCAGTTACGAGGGGATCTACGAGCAGTACTTC. Amino acid sequence: CASSYEGIYEQYF.

As concerns this clone: The same CDR3 also results from other DNA sequences found in this sample. This chain links TRBV5-1 with TRBJ1-6; TRBD1 matches at 10 bases. Germline CDR1 reads SGHRS; CDR2 reads YFSETQ. With 0 bases clipped from V and 10 bases from J, the junction kept 4 bases outside the gene matches. This CDR3 region has 15 residues. CDR3 residues: CASSLGDRGQSPLHF. The CDR3 region has the DNA TGCGCCAGCAGCTTGGGGGACAGGGGCCAATCACCCCTCCACTTT.

The CDR3 reads CASSQVGRQGAANEQFF. The CDR3, as DNA: TGCGCCAGCAGCCAAGTTGGTCGTCAGGGGGCTGCCAATGAGCAGTTCTTC. The chain employs TRBV4-1 and TRBJ2-1, with 8 bases that match TRBD1. The CDR3 covers 17 residues. J was trimmed by 6 bases and V by 1 base; bases with no gene match: 11. Germline assignment: CDR1 MGHRA and CDR2 YSYEKL.

This chain links TRBV15 with TRBJ2-1; no clear D. In germline, CDR1 is LNHNV, CDR2 YYDKDF (reference sequence). The V gene lost 0 bases and the J gene lost 9 bases, with 9 bases spanning the gap. The CDR3 extends over 13 amino acids. The CDR3 nucleotides read TGTGCCACCAGCAGAGATCTTTTGCGTGAGCAGTTCTTC. Translation: CATSRDLLREQFF.

CDR3 in amino acids: CASSLGPGTGGKKETQYF. The DNA for the CDR3 is TGTGCCAGCAGCTTAGGCCCCGGGACAGGGGGCAAGAAGGAGACCCAGTACTTC. V and J are TRBV11-3 and TRBJ2-5; 12 bases align to TRBD1. V lost 1 base, J lost 5 bases, and 11 bases stayed unmatched. The CDR3 is 18 amino acids. The germline CDR1 and CDR2 sequences are SGHNT and YENEEA.

The gene calls are TRBV5-6 and TRBJ2-5, with a weak D call TRBD2 (6 bases). Trimming removed 0 bases from V and 4 bases from J, with 13 bases in between. Germline V gene data show CDR1 as SGHDT and CDR2 as YYEEEE. This CDR3 comprises 15 residues. DNA of the CDR3: TGTGCCAGCAGCTTGGTCGTTGGTAGCGGAGAGACCCAGTACTTC. Encoded protein: CASSLVVGSGETQYF.

The chain couples TRBV30 to TRBJ1-5, with unresolved D. From germline, CDR1 is GTSNPN and CDR2 SVGIG (reference sequence). Trimming stripped 6 bases from V and 0 bases from J, with 12 bases between. CDR3 length equals 14 residues. The CDR3 region has the DNA TGTGCCTGTGCGGGGTTTGGTAGCAATCAGCCCCAGCATTTT. It translates to CACAGFGSNQPQHF.

The chain combines TRBV11-2 with TRBJ2-5; D remains unclear. V was cut by 3 bases and J by 3 bases, with 5 bases left in between. Germline CDR1 and CDR2: SGHAT and FQNNGV. The CDR3 has 12 residues. The CDR3 DNA reads as TGTGCCAGCAGCTTTAACGAAGAGACCCAGTACTTC. Translated, it gives CASSFNEETQYF.

This sequence joins TRBV5-1 and TRBJ2-3, with D possibly TRBD1 on 6 matching bases. This CDR3 region has 18 residues. From germline, CDR1 is SGHRS and CDR2 YFSETQ. V lost 0 bases and J 7 bases, leaving 24 bases between the germline ends. For the CDR3, the DNA is TGCGCCAGCAGCTTGGTGAGTCCCAAAGGGGACATGTTCAATACGCAGTATTTT. Translating it yields CASSLVSPKGDMFNTQYF.

The V gene is TRBV30, the J gene TRBJ2-7; no clear D. Germline CDR1 is GTSNPN and CDR2 is SVGIG (reference sequence). Trimming took 0 bases from V and 3 from J, leaving 6 bases between them. This CDR3 has 12 residues. The CDR3 DNA follows: TGTGCCTGGAGTGTACTCCTCTACGAGCAGTACTTC. Translated: CAWSVLLYEQYF. Full variable domain (outside the CDR3, taken from reference TRBV30 and TRBJ2-7): SQTIHQWPATLVQPVGSPLSLECTVEGTSNPNLYWYRQAAGRGLQLLFYSVGIGQISSEVPQNLSASRPQDRQFILSSKKLLLSDSGFYLCAWSVLLYEQYFGPGTRLTVT.

This chain joins TRBV30 and TRBJ1-5; TRBD1 agrees at 7 bases. CDR1 and CDR2 (germline): GTSNPN, SVGIG (reference sequence). Trimming cost V 1 base and J 3 bases; bases outside gene matches: 3. CDR3 size: 14 residues. CDR3 in DNA: TGTGCCTGGAGTGAGGGGGCCCCCAATCAGCCCCAGCATTTT. Translating it yields CAWSEGAPNQPQHF.

The chain joins TRBV9 to TRBJ2-5, with TRBD2 identical over 7 bases. The CDR3 totals 15 residues. Germline V gene lookup returns CDR1 SGDLS and CDR2 YYNGEE. V trimming: 3 bases; J trimming: 5 bases; junction bases outside the gene matches: 10. CDR3 nucleotides: TGTGCCAGCAGCGGACCTAGCGGCGTGTGGGAGACCCAGTACTTC. Translation gives CASSGPSGVWETQYF. The full variable domain, completed using reference TRBV9 and TRBJ2-5, is DSGVTQTPKHLITATGQRVTLRCSPRSGDLSVYWYQQSLDQGLQFLIQYYNGEERAKGNILERFSAQQFPDLHSELNLSSLELGDSALYFCASSGPSGVWETQYFGPGTRLLVL.

The chain combines TRBV4-3 with TRBJ1-2; D is ambiguous. V was cut by 0 bases and J by 4 bases, with 6 bases left in between. Germline lookup yields CDR1 LGHNA and CDR2 YSLEER. The CDR3 covers 13 residues. The chain's CDR3 is CASSQDGFYGYTF. The CDR3 coding sequence is TGCGCCAGCAGCCAAGATGGGTTCTATGGCTACACCTTC.

The chain recombines TRBV27 with TRBJ1-1; TRBD1 aligns across 7 bases. The junction had 3 bases not matched to a gene; V was cut back by 5 bases and J by 0 bases. Germline values: CDR1 MNHEY, CDR2 SMNVEV (reference sequence). This CDR3 is built from 14 residues. The CDR3 DNA is TGTGCCAGCAGTAAAGACAGGGTGAACACTGAAGCTTTCTTT. Translation: CASSKDRVNTEAFF.

This chain connects TRBV19 to TRBJ1-1, with D uncertain. Germline V gives CDR1 LNHDA, CDR2 SQIVND (reference sequence). This CDR3 is built from 16 residues. V lost 4 bases and J lost 5, with 20 bases in between. CDR3 sequence (DNA): TGTGCCAGTAGTACCCCAACACAGTCTCCGACTACTGAAGCTTTCTTT. Protein: CASSTPTQSPTTEAFF.

The J gene is TRBJ2-3, the V gene TRBV7-9, with D possibly called TRBD1 or TRBD2 (5 bases each). V was cut by 4 bases and J by 0 bases, with 14 bases left in between. The CDR3 consists of 16 residues. Germline V gives CDR1 SEHNR, CDR2 FQNEAQ (reference sequence). The CDR3 spells CASSWGTTGSTDTQYF. The CDR3 nucleotides read TGTGCCAGCAGCTGGGGGACGACGGGGAGCACAGATACGCAGTATTTT. Full variable domain (remainder filled in from reference TRBV7-9 and TRBJ2-3): DTGVSQNPRHKITKRGQNVTFRCDPISEHNRLYWYRQTLGQGPEFLTYFQNEAQLEKSRLLSDRFSAERPKGSFSTLEIQRTEQGDSAMYLCASSWGTTGSTDTQYFGPGTRLTVL.

In its sample, this clone was seen a few times. V gene TRBV7-9 combines with J gene TRBJ1-6, with D possibly matching TRBD1 (5 bases). Germline loops: CDR1 SEHNR, CDR2 FQNEAQ (reference sequence). V lost 1 base and J lost 6, with 10 bases in between. The length of the CDR3 is 15 residues. CDR3 in DNA: TGTGCCAGCAGCTTAGTAGGGACGGGTAATTCACCCCTCCACTTT. Translation gives CASSLVGTGNSPLHF.

V and J are TRBV7-2 and TRBJ2-7; tentatively, D is TRBD2 (5 bases). V gave up 0 bases and J gave up 6 bases, with 15 bases separating them. The CDR3 extends over 15 amino acids. Germline-derived CDR1 and CDR2 are SGHTA and FQGNSA. CDR3 amino acids: CASSLALTGTGEQYF. DNA of the CDR3: TGTGCCAGCAGCTTAGCGCTAACGGGAACGGGCGAGCAGTACTTC. Drawing the rest from reference TRBV7-2 and TRBJ2-7, the complete variable domain is GAGVSQSPSNKVTEKGKDVELRCDPISGHTALYWYRQSLGQGLEFLIYFQGNSAPDKSGLPSDRFSAERTGGSVSTLTIQRTQQEDSAVYLCASSLALTGTGEQYFGPGTRLTVT.

The CDR3 region has the DNA TGCAGCGTTATCGGACAGGGTAACCCCATCGGCTATGGCTACACCTTC. Its protein product is CSVIGQGNPIGYGYTF. The chain is built from TRBV29-1 and TRBJ1-2; 8 nucleotides line up with TRBD1. CDR1 and CDR2 from the germline V gene are SQVTM and ANQGSEA. The CDR3 runs to 16 residues. Trimming cost V 5 bases and J 4 bases; bases outside gene matches: 15. Complete variable domain (other parts from reference TRBV29-1 and TRBJ1-2): SAVISQKPSRDICQRGTSLTIQCQVDSQVTMMFWYRQQPGQSLTLIATANQGSEATYESGFVIDKFPISRPNLTFSTLTVSNMSPEDSSIYLCSVIGQGNPIGYGYTFGSGTRLTVV.